These 28 T cell receptor beta chains originate from one sample sequenced in a study of cytomegalovirus exposure and HLA in healthy donors. The PCR contained 60 Vbeta and 13 Jbeta primers. The table came from immunoSEQ multiplex PCR; TCRdb's copy has only in-frame clones and leaves some out. The sample has roughly 99,000 clones; around 85% are singletons. The sequencing sample was made of PBMCs. The receptors come from a man aged 25-45 years in good health and CMV-seronegative.

CDR3 bases: TGTGCCAGCAGCCCTATGGGCTCCAATGAGCAGTTCTTC. It translates to CASSPMGSNEQFF. The chain employs TRBV11-2 and TRBJ2-1; no clear D. The CDR3 spans 13 residues. Deletions cut 5 bases from V and 6 bases from J, with 11 bases between. The germline V gene has CDR1 SGHAT and CDR2 FQNNGV. Using reference TRBV11-2 and TRBJ2-1 for the parts outside the CDR3, the full variable domain is EAGVAQSPRYKIIEKRQSVAFWCNPISGHATLYWYQQILGQGPKLLIQFQNNGVVDDSQLPKDRFSAERLKGVDSTLKIQPAKLEDSAVYLCASSPMGSNEQFFGPGTRLTVL.

The gene calls are TRBV30 and TRBJ2-7; the D is unclear. Germline V gene data show CDR1 as GTSNPN and CDR2 as SVGIG (reference sequence). The CDR3 covers 12 residues. Trimming removed 3 bases at V and 1 base at J, with 7 bases between. The CDR3 reads CAWSIGSYEQYF. CDR3 coding DNA: TGTGCCTGGAGCATCGGGTCCTACGAGCAGTACTTC.

The rearrangement links TRBV5-1 to TRBJ1-2; maybe TRBD1 (6 bases). Germline V gene lookup returns CDR1 SGHRS and CDR2 YFSETQ. This CDR3 contains 14 residues. Trimming took off 2 bases at V and 4 bases at J, with 12 bases between the two ends. CDR3 residues: CASSLQGVSYGYTF. CDR3 coding DNA: TGCGCCAGCAGCTTACAGGGTGTTAGCTATGGCTACACCTTC.

This chain joins TRBV30 and TRBJ1-2; the D gene is possibly TRBD1 (5 bases). This CDR3 is built from 17 residues. V lost 8 bases and J lost 3, with 28 bases in between. Germline V gene lookup returns CDR1 GTSNPN and CDR2 SVGIG (reference sequence). The CDR3 reads CATPWLGHPRSYYGYTF. CDR3 nucleotide sequence: TGTGCCACCCCTTGGTTGGGGCATCCGCGGTCGTACTATGGCTACACCTTC.

The chain uses TRBV9 and TRBJ1-1, with 8 bases lining up with TRBD1. The J segment lost 4 bases and the V segment lost 0 bases, leaving 5 bases of the junction unmatched. Germline lookup yields CDR1 SGDLS and CDR2 YYNGEE. The CDR3 contains 15 residues. Here the CDR3 reads CASSVEAGGLTEAFF. CDR3 nucleotides: TGTGCCAGCAGCGTAGAGGCAGGGGGCCTCACTGAAGCTTTCTTT.

V gene TRBV6-5 combines with J gene TRBJ2-1; a possible D gene is TRBD1 (5 bases). This CDR3 has 13 amino acids. Germline-derived CDR1 and CDR2 are MNHEY and SVGAGI. V was shortened by 6 bases and J by 3 bases, with 9 bases between the two germline ends. The CDR3 spells CASRSGFYNEQFF. The DNA of the CDR3 is TGTGCCAGCAGATCAGGGTTCTACAATGAGCAGTTCTTC.

The CDR3 DNA follows: TGCAGGGCTGGTGAGCAGTTCTTC. Translating it yields CRAGEQFF. This chain connects TRBV29-1 to TRBJ2-1; D uncertain. CDR1 and CDR2 from the germline V gene are SQVTM and ANQGSEA. This CDR3 region has 8 residues.

The rearrangement links TRBV7-2 to TRBJ2-7; 8 nucleotides agree with TRBD1. Unmatched junction bases numbered 19, after V lost 5 bases and J lost 1 base. CDR1 SGHTA and CDR2 FQGNSA come from the germline V gene. The CDR3 totals 19 residues. CDR3 amino acids: CASSIPSGGDTLPSYEQYF. CDR3 nucleotides: TGTGCCAGCAGCATCCCGTCAGGGGGCGACACCCTTCCATCCTACGAGCAGTACTTC.

The chain joins TRBV30 to TRBJ2-5; 14 positions agree with TRBD2. The CDR3 has 20 amino acids. The V and J ends lost 5 bases and 5 bases, in that order; junction bases with no gene match: 22. CDR1 is GTSNPN, CDR2 SVGIG, per germline (reference sequence). The CDR3 DNA reads as TGTGCCTGGCATCTCCCCGGGAACTCGGGACTAGCGGGGGAGAAGGAGACCCAGTACTTC. Its translation is CAWHLPGNSGLAGEKETQYF.

This chain connects TRBV2 to TRBJ1-5; no firm D call. The germline V and J ends were trimmed by 7 bases and 14 bases, with 15 bases remaining between them. Germline V gene sequence: CDR1 SNHLY, CDR2 FYNNEI. The CDR3 is 11 amino acids. The CDR3 DNA is TGTGCCAGCACCGCCGGAGAGGTTAAGCATTTT. Residues: CASTAGEVKHF. Supplemented by reference TRBV2 and TRBJ1-5, the full variable domain reads EPEVTQTPSHQVTQMGQEVILRCVPISNHLYFYWYRQILGQKVEFLVSFYNNEISEKSEIFDDQFSVERPDGSNFTLKIRSTKLEDSAMYFCASTAGEVKHFGDGTRLSIL.

This chain connects TRBV28 to TRBJ2-5; D ambiguous. The V gene lost 3 bases and the J gene lost 4 bases, with 6 bases spanning the gap. Germline-derived CDR1 and CDR2 are MDHEN and SYDVKM. The CDR3 has 12 amino acids. Here the CDR3 DNA reads TGTGCCAGCAGTTTTGTCGGAGAGACCCAGTACTTC. It translates to CASSFVGETQYF.

The genes are TRBV4-2 and TRBJ2-7; the match to TRBD2 covers 9 bases. J was trimmed by 2 bases and V by 4 bases; bases with no gene match: 6. This CDR3 has 15 amino acids. Germline V gene sequence: CDR1 LGHNA, CDR2 YNFKEQ. CDR3 sequence (DNA): TGTGCCAGCAGCCTCAGACTAGCGGAAACCTACGAGCAGTACTTC. This encodes CASSLRLAETYEQYF.

A note on this clone: In the same sample, other DNA sequences code for this CDR3. This chain links TRBV30 with TRBJ1-1, with a tentative D call TRBD1 (6 bases). The CDR3 length is 13 residues. V lost 0 bases and J lost 1, with 6 bases in between. CDR1 is GTSNPN, CDR2 SVGIG, per germline (reference sequence). CDR3 in DNA: TGTGCCTGGAGTGTACAGGGGAACACTGAAGCTTTCTTT. Its protein is CAWSVQGNTEAFF.

This clone has just one count. The chain carries TRBV11-2 and TRBJ1-2; D may be TRBD1 (6 bases). Between the trimmed V and J ends, which lost 5 bases and 8 bases, there was a span of 24 bases. The CDR3 spans 16 residues. CDR1 is SGHAT and CDR2 is FQNNGV in the germline V gene. The CDR3: CASSTIGGGLSLGYTF. The CDR3 DNA is TGTGCCAGCAGCACCATCGGGGGGGGCCTGAGTCTGGGCTACACCTTC.

This sequence joins TRBV4-1 and TRBJ1-1; TRBD1 agrees at 8 bases. The CDR3 has 14 residues. Germline V CDR1 and CDR2: MGHRA, YSYEKL. With V trimmed by 1 base and J by 4 bases, 2 bases remained unmatched. The CDR3 nucleotides read TGCGCCAGCAGCCAAGGGACAGGGAGCACTGAAGCTTTCTTT. This encodes CASSQGTGSTEAFF.

The sample holds a few counts of this clone. The CDR3 region is CASSEQGGSGDEKLFF. DNA for the CDR3: TGTGCCAGCAGTGAACAGGGAGGTAGTGGTGACGAAAAACTGTTTTTT. The chain links TRBV6-1 to TRBJ1-4; D may be TRBD1 (5 bases). The CDR3 covers 16 residues. The germline V and J ends were trimmed by 2 bases and 8 bases, with 18 bases remaining between them. Germline V gene data show CDR1 as MNHNS and CDR2 as SASEGT.

The sample holds one count of this clone. This chain links TRBV7-6 with TRBJ2-1, with TRBD1 as a possible D gene (5 bases). Germline CDR1 SGHVS, CDR2 FNYEAQ. The V and J ends lost 2 bases and 10 bases respectively, with 15 bases between them. This CDR3 is built from 14 residues. The chain's CDR3 is CASSLSGKLGEQFF. The CDR3 region has the DNA TGTGCCAGCAGCTTATCAGGGAAACTTGGGGAGCAGTTCTTC.

Here the CDR3 DNA reads TGCGCCAGCAGCCGACAGGGAGTCCTAGCGGGAGGCCACAATGAGCAGTTCTTC. Translating it yields CASSRQGVLAGGHNEQFF. The J gene is TRBJ2-1, the V gene TRBV4-1; TRBD2 agrees at 11 bases. CDR3 size: 18 residues. V lost 4 bases to trimming and J lost 5 bases; unmatched junction nucleotides: 13. Germline V lookup: CDR1 MGHRA, CDR2 YSYEKL.

The J gene is TRBJ2-3, the V gene TRBV15, with TRBD1 as a possible D gene (7 bases). CDR1 is LNHNV and CDR2 is YYDKDF in the germline V gene (reference sequence). Trimming cost V 4 bases and J 6 bases, with 17 bases left between them. The CDR3 is 15 residues long. The CDR3 loop is CATSTEGASADTQYF. The CDR3 coding sequence is TGTGCCACCAGCACGGAGGGGGCATCCGCCGATACGCAGTATTTT.

This chain connects TRBV18 to TRBJ1-1, with D unresolved. V dropped 3 bases and J dropped 3 bases, with 14 bases sitting between them. There are 15 residues in the CDR3. Germline CDR1 reads KGHSH; CDR2 reads LQKENI. In nucleotides, the CDR3 is TGTGCCAGCTCACCGGGCGTTGGATTGGACACTGAAGCTTTCTTT. Its translation is CASSPGVGLDTEAFF.

The CDR3 DNA sequence: TGTGCCAGCTCACCTTCAGCGGGAGGGCCTGGCGAGCAGTACTTC. Its protein is CASSPSAGGPGEQYF. The chain employs TRBV18 and TRBJ2-7; TRBD2 matches at 10 bases. V shed 3 bases, J shed 6 bases, and the junction held 8 bases outside the gene matches. The CDR3 totals 15 residues. The germline V gene has CDR1 KGHSH and CDR2 LQKENI.

V usage is TRBV5-1 and J usage is TRBJ1-1, with D uncertain. Trimming took 0 bases from V and 6 from J, leaving 3 bases between them. The CDR3 consists of 11 residues. Germline CDR1 is SGHRS and CDR2 is YFSETQ. CDR3 in DNA: TGCGCCAGCAGCTTGGACTCTGAAGCTTTCTTT. The encoded protein is CASSLDSEAFF.

This chain connects TRBV6-1 to TRBJ1-3; TRBD1 might be the D (6 bases). Germline assignment: CDR1 MNHNS and CDR2 SASEGT. The CDR3 extends over 14 amino acids. Between the trimmed V and J ends, which lost 6 bases and 0 bases, there was a span of 9 bases. The CDR3 region is CASSTGNSGNTIYF. CDR3 DNA: TGTGCCAGCAGCACAGGGAACTCTGGAAACACCATATATTTT.

The V gene is TRBV28, the J gene TRBJ2-1; TRBD2 might be the D (6 bases). Between the trimmed V and J ends, which lost 7 bases and 8 bases, there was a span of 9 bases. The CDR3 extends over 11 amino acids. Germline CDR1 is MDHEN and CDR2 is SYDVKM. The CDR3 loop reads CASTGRHEQFF. CDR3 DNA sequence: TGTGCCAGCACGGGGAGGCATGAGCAGTTCTTC.

The V call is TRBV19, the J call TRBJ2-1, with a possible D match to TRBD2 (5 bases). The CDR3 is 13 residues long. V was clipped by 3 bases and J by 6 bases, with 9 bases between them. Germline V gene lookup returns CDR1 LNHDA and CDR2 SQIVND (reference sequence). This chain's CDR3 is CASSMGSRNEQFF. The DNA for the CDR3 is TGTGCCAGTAGTATGGGGAGCCGCAATGAGCAGTTCTTC.

This clone has a single count. This chain connects TRBV2 to TRBJ2-7, with TRBD2 matching over 15 bases. The CDR3 covers 13 residues. Germline CDR1 and CDR2: SNHLY and FYNNEI. The V gene end was trimmed by 10 bases and the J gene end by 4 bases; junction bases not matched to a gene: 2. The CDR3 nucleotides read TGTGCCACCGGGACTAGCGGGAGGTACGAGCAGTACTTC. Protein sequence: CATGTSGRYEQYF. Variable domain in full (rest from reference TRBV2 and TRBJ2-7): EPEVTQTPSHQVTQMGQEVILRCVPISNHLYFYWYRQILGQKVEFLVSFYNNEISEKSEIFDDQFSVERPDGSNFTLKIRSTKLEDSAMYFCATGTSGRYEQYFGPGTRLTVT.

V usage is TRBV2 and J usage is TRBJ1-1, with 8 bases fitting TRBD1. Unmatched junction bases numbered 4, after V lost 4 bases and J lost 0 bases. Germline V gene data show CDR1 as SNHLY and CDR2 as FYNNEI. CDR3 length: 15 residues. As DNA, the CDR3 is TGTGCCAGCAGTGCGAAGACAGGGGTGAACACTGAAGCTTTCTTT. The encoded protein is CASSAKTGVNTEAFF.

The chain is built from TRBV29-1 and TRBJ1-3; the D is unclear. V was clipped by 4 bases and J by 0 bases, with 4 bases between them. Germline V lookup: CDR1 SQVTM, CDR2 ANQGSEA. The CDR3 loop spans 12 amino acids. CDR3 DNA sequence: TGCAGCGTTGTATCCTCTGGAAACACCATATATTTT. Residues: CSVVSSGNTIYF.